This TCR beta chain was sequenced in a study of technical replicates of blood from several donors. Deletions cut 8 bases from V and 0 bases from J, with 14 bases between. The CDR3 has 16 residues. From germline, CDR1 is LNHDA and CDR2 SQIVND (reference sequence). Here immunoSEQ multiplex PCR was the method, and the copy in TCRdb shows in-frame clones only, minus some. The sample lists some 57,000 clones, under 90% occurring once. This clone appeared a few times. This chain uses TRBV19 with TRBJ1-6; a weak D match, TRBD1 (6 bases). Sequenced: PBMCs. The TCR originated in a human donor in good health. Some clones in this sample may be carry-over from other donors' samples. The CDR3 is CASHYTDSSYNSPLHF. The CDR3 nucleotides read TGTGCCAGTCACTATACGGACAGCTCCTATAATTCACCCCTCCACTTT.